The sample holds one count of the clone carrying this T cell receptor beta chain. The sample comes from a study of blood T cells in healthy people across ages. The ends were cut back, 6 bases at V and 0 bases at J, with 9 bases in the middle. CDR3 size: 15 residues. A second PCR, run for roughly 7 to 11 cycles, used a sample-barcoded 5' primer plus a J-beta primer mix. TCRdb analysed the 5' RACE reads with MiXCR anew, one entry per CDR3 protein. Among over 600,000 distinct CDR3 sequences listed, about 46% were seen once. The sample was blood. The source of this sequence is an elderly man in good health. The chain is built from TRBV12-3 or TRBV12-4 and TRBJ2-6; D gene unclear. As DNA, the CDR3 is TGTGCCAGCAGCCCCGTTTTCTCTGGGGCCAACGTCCTGACTTTC. Protein sequence: CASSPVFSGANVLTF.